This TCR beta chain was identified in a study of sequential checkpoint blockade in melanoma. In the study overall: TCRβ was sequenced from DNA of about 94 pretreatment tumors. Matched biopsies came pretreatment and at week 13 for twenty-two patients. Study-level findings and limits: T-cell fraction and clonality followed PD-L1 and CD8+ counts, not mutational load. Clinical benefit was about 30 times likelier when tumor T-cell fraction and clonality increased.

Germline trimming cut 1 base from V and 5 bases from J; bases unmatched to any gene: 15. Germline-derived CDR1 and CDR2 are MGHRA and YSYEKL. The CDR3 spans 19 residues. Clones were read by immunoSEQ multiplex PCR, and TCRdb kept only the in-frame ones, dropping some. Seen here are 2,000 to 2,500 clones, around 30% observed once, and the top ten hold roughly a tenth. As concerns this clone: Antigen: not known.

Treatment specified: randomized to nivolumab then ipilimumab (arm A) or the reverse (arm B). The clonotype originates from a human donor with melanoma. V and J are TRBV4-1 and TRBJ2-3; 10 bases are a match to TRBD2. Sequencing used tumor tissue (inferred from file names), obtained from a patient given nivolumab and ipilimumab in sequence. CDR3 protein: CASSQGILSGRASGDTQYF. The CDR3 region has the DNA TGCGCCAGCAGCCAAGGCATTCTGAGCGGGAGGGCCTCTGGAGATACGCAGTATTTT.